These 19 T cell receptor beta chains were sequenced from one sample in a study of T cell responses to AZD1222 COVID-19 vaccine. TCRdb's copy holds only in-frame clones and misses some; the assay was immunoSEQ multiplex PCR. Of about 160,000 clones listed, around 94% are singletons. The sample was peripheral blood, taken 28 days after the second AZD1222 dose. The source is an adult who received the AZD1222 COVID-19 vaccine.

This sequence joins TRBV3-1 (or the pseudogene TRBV3-2) and TRBJ2-1, with 8 bases lining up with TRBD2. The V segment lost 0 bases and the J segment 9 bases; nucleotides outside the gene matches: 7. Looked up from germline, CDR1 is LGHDT and CDR2 is YNNKEL (reference sequence). This CDR3 comprises 15 residues. CDR3 DNA sequence: TGTGCCAGCAGCCAAGAACGTAGCGGGGTTGGTGAGCAGTTCTTC. It codes for CASSQERSGVGEQFF.

The J gene is TRBJ2-7, the V gene TRBV5-8; TRBD2 agrees at 10 bases. Germline V CDR1 and CDR2: SGHTS, YDEGEE. The length of the CDR3 is 18 residues. V shed 0 bases, J shed 6 bases, and the junction held 15 bases outside the gene matches. The CDR3 DNA reads as TGTGCCAGCAGCTTGGTGGGACTAGCGAGGAAGGTTTCGGGCGAGCAGTACTTC. Protein: CASSLVGLARKVSGEQYF.

This clone appeared once. The chain has TRBV28 and TRBJ2-2; D is ambiguous. This CDR3 is 15 amino acids long. Trimming took 9 bases from V and 0 from J, leaving 14 bases between them. The germline V gene has CDR1 MDHEN and CDR2 SYDVKM. CDR3 loop: CASIPGQPNTGELFF. CDR3 sequence (DNA): TGTGCCAGTATCCCTGGTCAGCCGAACACCGGGGAGCTGTTTTTT.

V and J are TRBV5-1 and TRBJ2-6, with D tentatively TRBD1 (5 bases). V was trimmed by 5 bases and J by 2 bases, leaving 11 bases between them. Germline assignment: CDR1 SGHRS and CDR2 YFSETQ. The CDR3 extends over 15 amino acids. Written as DNA, the CDR3 is TGCGCCAGCAGACCGCAGGGAACTGGGGCCAACGTCCTGACTTTC. Protein: CASRPQGTGANVLTF.

The rearrangement uses TRBV19 and TRBJ2-7; the match to TRBD2 covers 7 bases. The CDR3 loop spans 19 amino acids. Germline lookup yields CDR1 LNHDA and CDR2 SQIVND (reference sequence). After removal of 3 bases from V and 6 bases from J, the junction contained 23 bases not matched to a gene. DNA of the CDR3: TGTGCCAGTAGTATTCGGCACGGGGAGGAGGCTGGCGGGAGAGGCGAGCAGTACTTC. Its translation: CASSIRHGEEAGGRGEQYF.

The chain has TRBV4-2 and TRBJ1-4; possibly TRBD1 for D (5 bases). The CDR3 has 13 amino acids. The V end lost 4 bases, the J end lost 7 bases, and 10 bases lay between the germline ends. Germline V gene data show CDR1 as LGHNA and CDR2 as YNFKEQ. The CDR3 reads CASSPGTSEKLFF. CDR3 bases: TGTGCCAGCAGCCCGGGGACGTCTGAAAAACTGTTTTTT.

This clone has just one count. This chain joins TRBV6-1 and TRBJ2-3; tentative D call: TRBD1 (7 bases). The V gene's germline CDR1 is MNHNS and CDR2 SASEGT. The V end lost 0 bases, the J end lost 4 bases, and 17 bases lay between the germline ends. The length of the CDR3 is 17 residues. The CDR3 DNA reads as TGTGCCAGCAGTGAAGCTGATGCCAGGGGGGTCGCAGATACGCAGTATTTT. As protein: CASSEADARGVADTQYF.

The chain combines TRBV7-8 with TRBJ2-1; either TRBD1 or TRBD2 may fit D (6 bases each). Germline CDR1 and CDR2: SGHVS and FQNEAQ. This CDR3 comprises 14 residues. V lost 5 bases to trimming and J lost 9 bases, with 17 bases between them. CDR3 sequence: CASSTKGGFSEQFF. CDR3 sequence (DNA): TGTGCCAGCAGCACAAAAGGGGGGTTCAGTGAGCAGTTCTTC.

The chain is built from TRBV5-5 and TRBJ2-1; the D gene is possibly TRBD1 (5 bases). The CDR3 is 15 residues long. V dropped 4 bases and J dropped 0 bases, with 11 bases sitting between them. CDR1 SGHKS and CDR2 YYEKEE come from the germline V gene (reference sequence). The CDR3 sequence is CASSPTGSSYNEQFF. CDR3 in DNA: TGTGCCAGCAGCCCCACAGGAAGCTCCTACAATGAGCAGTTCTTC.

The V and J genes are TRBV19 and TRBJ1-1, with D tentatively TRBD1 (5 bases). The V and J ends lost 8 bases and 0 bases respectively, with 10 bases between them. This CDR3 has 13 residues. Germline V gene data show CDR1 as LNHDA and CDR2 as SQIVND (reference sequence). CDR3 sequence reads: CASGAALNTEAFF. The CDR3 DNA follows: TGTGCCAGTGGGGCAGCGTTGAACACTGAAGCTTTCTTT.

The chain uses TRBV6-2 or TRBV6-3 and TRBJ2-7; D remains unclear. Trimming stripped 5 bases from V and 6 bases from J, with 14 bases between. Germline V gene data show CDR1 as MNHEY and CDR2 as SVGEGT. This CDR3 contains 13 residues. The CDR3 nucleotides read TGTGCCAGCAGTCCGATTCCCTACCGCGAGCAGTACTTC. Its translation: CASSPIPYREQYF.

V usage is TRBV5-6 and J usage is TRBJ2-1; no firm D call. Trimming left V 5 bases short and J 4 bases short, with 4 bases between. This CDR3 is built from 11 residues. The germline CDR1 and CDR2 sequences are SGHDT and YYEEEE. Here the CDR3 DNA reads TGTGCCAGCAGTTTTTACAATGAGCAGTTCTTC. Translating gives CASSFYNEQFF.

The chain joins TRBV2 to TRBJ1-2; D not certain. Looked up from germline, CDR1 is SNHLY and CDR2 is FYNNEI. Trimming removed 8 bases from V and 3 bases from J, with 19 bases in between. The CDR3 totals 15 residues. CDR3 protein: CASSGSFAAYYGYTF. CDR3 bases: TGTGCCAGCTCCGGGTCCTTCGCAGCTTACTATGGCTACACCTTC.

This chain uses TRBV25-1 with TRBJ1-1; perhaps TRBD1 as D (5 bases). Germline lookup yields CDR1 MGHDK and CDR2 SYGVNS. This CDR3 comprises 13 residues. The V and J ends lost 6 bases and 3 bases respectively, with 11 bases between them. CDR3 sequence (DNA): TGTGCCAGCAGCCGCGGGGGTTACACTGAAGCTTTCTTT. It yields the protein CASSRGGYTEAFF. Combining the CDR3 with reference TRBV25-1 and TRBJ1-1 gives the whole variable domain EADIYQTPRYLVIGTGKKITLECSQTMGHDKMYWYQQDPGMELHLIHYSYGVNSTEKGDLSSESTVSRIRTEHFPLTLESARPSHTSQYLCASSRGGYTEAFFGQGTRLTVV.

The chain is built from TRBV28 and TRBJ1-2; D ambiguous. Trimming removed 7 bases from V and 7 bases from J, with 16 bases in between. Looked up from germline, CDR1 is MDHEN and CDR2 is SYDVKM. The CDR3 spans 13 residues. CDR3 in amino acids: CASTSTGPGGYTF. The CDR3 coding sequence is TGTGCCAGCACCTCAACCGGTCCTGGTGGCTACACCTTC.

J is TRBJ1-1 and V is TRBV6-5; TRBD1 might be the D (5 bases). The V end was cut by 2 bases, the J end by 4 bases, with 11 bases between. CDR1 is MNHEY, CDR2 SVGAGI, per germline. The CDR3 has 14 amino acids. CDR3 protein: CASSYISGGTEAFF. The CDR3 DNA is TGTGCCAGCAGTTACATTTCGGGGGGCACTGAAGCTTTCTTT.

The gene calls are TRBV7-3 and TRBJ2-1; 14 bases are shared with TRBD2. The CDR3 covers 16 residues. Losses at the gene ends were 5 bases for V and 7 bases for J; bases not matched to a gene: 7. In germline, CDR1 is SGHTA, CDR2 FQGTGA. CDR3 nucleotide sequence: TGTGCCAGCAGCCCCGAGACTAGCGGGAGGGGGAATGAGCAGTTCTTC. It is translated as CASSPETSGRGNEQFF.

J is TRBJ2-7 and V is TRBV4-3; D is unclear. V lost 0 bases, J lost 2 bases, and 11 bases lay in between. The CDR3 length is 15 residues. Per the germline V gene, CDR1 is LGHNA and CDR2 is YSLEER. CDR3: CASSQDFSSPYEQYF. The CDR3 DNA reads as TGCGCCAGCAGCCAAGATTTCTCCTCTCCCTACGAGCAGTACTTC.

The V and J genes are TRBV10-3 and TRBJ2-7; TRBD1 might be the D (5 bases). The V gene's germline CDR1 is ENHRY and CDR2 SYGVKD. The CDR3 is 13 amino acids. V gave up 7 bases and J gave up 2 bases, with 12 bases separating them. For the CDR3, the DNA is TGTGCCATCAACACAGGAAACACCTACGAGCAGTACTTC. Its translation: CAINTGNTYEQYF.